Following are 26 T cell receptor beta chains from one sample sequenced in a study of identifying expanded T cells in peripheral blood. Sequenced by immunoSEQ multiplex PCR; TCRdb stores in-frame clones only, minus some. The data hold some 90,000 clones, with approximately 86% observed a single time. The sequenced material came from blood. The receptors derive from a person between 18 and 75 years old in good health.

This clone appeared a few times. The chain couples TRBV30 to TRBJ1-5; D not certain. The germline V gene has CDR1 GTSNPN and CDR2 SVGIG (reference sequence). V lost 0 bases to trimming and J lost 4 bases, with 7 bases between them. The CDR3 has 13 residues. The CDR3 DNA reads as TGTGCCTGGAGTGTACTCGAAAATCAGCCCCAGCATTTT. This encodes CAWSVLENQPQHF.

The chain couples TRBV5-1 to TRBJ1-1; the D is unclear. V shed 4 bases and J shed 1 base, with 14 bases lying between them. This CDR3 is built from 15 residues. Germline V lookup: CDR1 SGHRS, CDR2 YFSETQ. Here the CDR3 reads CASSDWNPANTEAFF. CDR3 nucleotides: TGCGCCAGCAGCGATTGGAACCCGGCGAACACTGAAGCTTTCTTT.

For the CDR3, the DNA is TGTGCCACCAAAAAGGCGATCTCGCCCTCTGGAAACACCATATATTTT. Protein product: CATKKAISPSGNTIYF. The rearrangement joins TRBV7-9 to TRBJ1-3; D gene unclear. V shed 10 bases and J shed 0 bases, with 19 bases lying between them. CDR3 length: 16 residues. Germline CDR1 is SEHNR and CDR2 is FQNEAQ (reference sequence).

V usage is TRBV7-8 and J usage is TRBJ2-1, with D possibly matching TRBD1 (6 bases). The V and J ends lost 5 bases and 4 bases respectively, with 15 bases between them. The CDR3 runs to 15 residues. CDR1 SGHVS and CDR2 FQNEAQ come from the germline V gene. CDR3 protein: CASSVKDRLYNEQFF. The CDR3 DNA reads TGTGCCAGCAGCGTGAAAGACAGGTTGTACAATGAGCAGTTCTTC.

The chain employs TRBV7-2 and TRBJ1-1; D is undetermined. CDR3 size: 14 residues. With 5 bases removed from V and 0 bases from J, the gap between germline ends came to 10 bases. Germline V gives CDR1 SGHTA, CDR2 FQGNSA. This CDR3 is CASSKRTMNTEAFF. DNA for the CDR3: TGTGCCAGCAGCAAACGGACCATGAACACTGAAGCTTTCTTT.

The genes are TRBV27 and TRBJ1-5; D may be TRBD1 (5 bases). Germline loops: CDR1 MNHEY, CDR2 SMNVEV (reference sequence). Trimming took off 8 bases at V and 3 bases at J, with 17 bases between the two ends. CDR3 size: 15 residues. The CDR3 sequence: CASSVSWGINQPQHF. The DNA for the CDR3 is TGTGCCAGCTCCGTCTCGTGGGGGATCAATCAGCCCCAGCATTTT.

The chain uses TRBV30 and TRBJ1-1, with D tentatively TRBD1 (5 bases). Between the trimmed V and J ends, which lost 3 bases and 9 bases, there was a span of 23 bases. The germline CDR1 and CDR2 sequences are GTSNPN and SVGIG (reference sequence). The CDR3 contains 15 residues. The CDR3 loop is CAWRAPGNAGTKAFF. As DNA, the CDR3 is TGTGCCTGGAGAGCACCCGGGAACGCTGGGACGAAAGCTTTCTTT.

This chain uses TRBV7-2 with TRBJ1-5; D is ambiguous. Germline V gene lookup returns CDR1 SGHTA and CDR2 FQGNSA. Trimming took 5 bases from V and 6 from J, leaving 17 bases between them. CDR3 size: 15 residues. Here the CDR3 reads CASSHGPLGPQPQHF. DNA for the CDR3: TGTGCCAGCAGCCATGGGCCTCTTGGGCCTCAGCCCCAGCATTTT.

This rearrangement joins TRBV7-9 to TRBJ1-1; the D gene is possibly TRBD1 (5 bases). Between the trimmed V and J ends, which lost 3 bases and 7 bases, there was a span of 9 bases. Germline CDR1 reads SEHNR; CDR2 reads FQNEAQ (reference sequence). The CDR3 covers 12 residues. The CDR3, as DNA: TGTGCCAGCAGCTTGTCGGGGGATGAAGCTTTCTTT. This codes for CASSLSGDEAFF.

This chain uses TRBV4-1 with TRBJ1-3; weak D call: TRBD1 (6 bases). Trimming shortened V by 2 bases and J by 4 bases, and 9 bases separated the two germline ends. Germline V gene lookup returns CDR1 MGHRA and CDR2 YSYEKL. CDR3 length: 14 residues. The CDR3 DNA reads as TGCGCCAGCAGCCAAACAGGGCAAGGAAACACCATATATTTT. Translating it yields CASSQTGQGNTIYF.

The genes are TRBV28 and TRBJ1-1; D not certain. Trimming pared 2 bases from V and 3 bases from J, leaving 4 bases between. This CDR3 is built from 12 residues. From germline, CDR1 is MDHEN and CDR2 SYDVKM. The CDR3 loop is CASSLRYTEAFF. In DNA, the CDR3 is TGTGCCAGCAGTTTACGGTACACTGAAGCTTTCTTT.

The chain has TRBV18 and TRBJ1-1; 10 bases map to TRBD1. Germline loops: CDR1 KGHSH, CDR2 LQKENI. Trimming removed 3 bases from V and 1 base from J; junction bases left unmatched: 8. CDR3 length: 17 amino acids. Written as DNA, the CDR3 is TGTGCCAGCTCACCCCCCGGGACAGGGGTAAGGAACACTGAAGCTTTCTTT. As protein: CASSPPGTGVRNTEAFF.

The chain uses TRBV27 and TRBJ2-2; D perhaps matches TRBD1 (5 bases). The CDR3 has 14 residues. The V and J ends lost 7 bases and 7 bases respectively, with 16 bases between them. Germline V lookup: CDR1 MNHEY, CDR2 SMNVEV (reference sequence). The CDR3 sequence: CASTGSDSIGELFF. The CDR3 region has the DNA TGTGCCAGCACAGGGTCTGATTCTATCGGGGAGCTGTTTTTT.

The chain carries TRBV7-3 and TRBJ2-3; TRBD2 is a possible D gene (6 bases). V dropped 5 bases and J dropped 3 bases, with 15 bases sitting between them. The CDR3 length is 15 residues. Germline CDR1 and CDR2: SGHTA and FQGTGA. The CDR3 spells CASSPTGGATDTQYF. The DNA for the CDR3 is TGTGCCAGCAGCCCGACTGGCGGGGCTACAGATACGCAGTATTTT.

The sample holds a few counts of this clone. The V and J genes are TRBV5-1 and TRBJ2-3; the D is unclear. The CDR3 runs to 14 residues. The V and J ends lost 0 bases and 2 bases respectively, with 7 bases between them. From germline, CDR1 is SGHRS and CDR2 YFSETQ. The CDR3 is CASSLGTTTDTQYF. As DNA, the CDR3 is TGCGCCAGCAGCTTGGGGACCACCACAGATACGCAGTATTTT.

The rearrangement uses TRBV6-5 and TRBJ1-2; TRBD1 might be the D (6 bases). The CDR3 covers 14 residues. Trimming cost V 1 base and J 6 bases, with 12 bases left between them. Germline assignment: CDR1 MNHEY and CDR2 SVGAGI. CDR3 sequence (DNA): TGTGCCAGCAGTTACTTCCCAGGGGCGGATGGCTACACCTTC. Translated: CASSYFPGADGYTF.

The chain combines TRBV5-1 with TRBJ1-2; D possibly corresponds to TRBD1 (5 bases). Germline assignment: CDR1 SGHRS and CDR2 YFSETQ. CDR3 size: 15 residues. The V end was cut by 4 bases, the J end by 4 bases, with 17 bases between. The CDR3 DNA sequence: TGCGCCAGCAGCCTCTCGGGAGGGGCATCCTATGGCTACACCTTC. This translates into CASSLSGGASYGYTF.

The V gene is TRBV27, the J gene TRBJ2-2; D might be TRBD1 (6 bases). CDR3 size: 16 residues. Trimming stripped 6 bases from V and 5 bases from J, with 19 bases between. Per the germline V gene, CDR1 is MNHEY and CDR2 is SMNVEV (reference sequence). DNA of the CDR3: TGTGCCAGCAGAGTCTATGGCAGGGGACCGACCGGGGAGCTGTTTTTT. Translation: CASRVYGRGPTGELFF.

The chain is built from TRBV5-5 and TRBJ2-3; D possibly corresponds to TRBD1 (6 bases). Germline lookup yields CDR1 SGHKS and CDR2 YYEKEE (reference sequence). The V and J ends lost 4 bases and 2 bases respectively, with 14 bases between them. The CDR3 runs to 15 residues. The CDR3 region is CASSLDRSLTDTQYF. The DNA of the CDR3 is TGTGCCAGCAGCCTCGACAGGTCCCTCACAGATACGCAGTATTTT. The whole variable domain, remainder taken from reference TRBV5-5 and TRBJ2-3, is DAGVTQSPTHLIKTRGQQVTLRCSPISGHKSVSWYQQVLGQGPQFIFQYYEKEERGRGNFPDRFSARQFPNYSSELNVNALLLGDSALYLCASSLDRSLTDTQYFGPGTRLTVL.

The V call is TRBV30, the J call TRBJ2-7; D gene uncertain. The CDR3 is made up of 14 amino acids. Per the germline V gene, CDR1 is GTSNPN and CDR2 is SVGIG (reference sequence). V was shortened by 5 bases and J by 4 bases, with 18 bases between the two germline ends. As DNA, the CDR3 is TGTGCCTGGTCTGTGGGAATTGGATCTTACGAGCAGTACTTC. Translated, it gives CAWSVGIGSYEQYF.

The chain has TRBV6-5 and TRBJ2-5; TRBD2 agrees at 7 bases. With 2 bases clipped from V and 5 bases from J, the junction kept 8 bases outside the gene matches. Germline-derived CDR1 and CDR2 are MNHEY and SVGAGI. CDR3 length: 15 amino acids. CDR3: CASSYGGGGSETQYF. The CDR3, as DNA: TGTGCCAGCAGTTACGGCGGGGGAGGGTCGGAGACCCAGTACTTC.

The J gene is TRBJ2-5, the V gene TRBV6-1, with a tentative D call TRBD2 (6 bases). The germline V and J ends were trimmed by 7 bases and 2 bases, with 11 bases remaining between them. Germline V gene data show CDR1 as MNHNS and CDR2 as SASEGT. The CDR3 runs to 13 residues. The DNA of the CDR3 is TGTGCCAGCATCCCAGGGAGGCAAGAGACCCAGTACTTC. It is translated as CASIPGRQETQYF.

In regard to this clone: The junction departs from germline at one end; a sequencing error may be responsible. The chain is built from TRBV18 and TRBJ1-1, with unresolved D. The germline V gene has CDR1 KGHSH and CDR2 LQKENI. CDR3 length equals 14 residues. The CDR3 here is CASSPAELNTEAFF. DNA for the CDR3: TGTGCCAGCTCACCGGCAGAGTTGAACACTGAGGCTTTCTTT.

The chain recombines TRBV7-2 with TRBJ1-6, with D maybe TRBD1 (6 bases). Trimming shortened V by 4 bases and J by 9 bases, and 25 bases separated the two germline ends. Per the germline V gene, CDR1 is SGHTA and CDR2 is FQGNSA. The CDR3 sequence is 18 residues long. The CDR3 here is CASSSLTGFLALLSPLHF. The CDR3 DNA reads as TGTGCCAGCAGCTCCCTGACAGGATTCCTCGCCCTTCTTTCACCCCTCCACTTT.

This chain connects TRBV6-1 to TRBJ2-7, with a weak D call TRBD1 (6 bases). The CDR3 is 12 amino acids. V was cut by 6 bases and J by 3 bases, with 9 bases left in between. The germline gives CDR1 MNHNS, CDR2 SASEGT. CDR3: CASRLDSYEQYF. The CDR3 DNA follows: TGTGCCAGCAGATTGGACAGCTACGAGCAGTACTTC.

The CDR3 here is CASSISGLRDTGELFF. As DNA, the CDR3 is TGTGCCAGTAGTATTTCAGGGTTAAGAGACACCGGGGAGCTGTTTTTT. V gene TRBV19 combines with J gene TRBJ2-2; D may be TRBD1 (5 bases). Germline loops: CDR1 LNHDA, CDR2 SQIVND (reference sequence). The CDR3 contains 16 residues. With 3 bases removed from V and 3 bases from J, the gap between germline ends came to 14 bases.